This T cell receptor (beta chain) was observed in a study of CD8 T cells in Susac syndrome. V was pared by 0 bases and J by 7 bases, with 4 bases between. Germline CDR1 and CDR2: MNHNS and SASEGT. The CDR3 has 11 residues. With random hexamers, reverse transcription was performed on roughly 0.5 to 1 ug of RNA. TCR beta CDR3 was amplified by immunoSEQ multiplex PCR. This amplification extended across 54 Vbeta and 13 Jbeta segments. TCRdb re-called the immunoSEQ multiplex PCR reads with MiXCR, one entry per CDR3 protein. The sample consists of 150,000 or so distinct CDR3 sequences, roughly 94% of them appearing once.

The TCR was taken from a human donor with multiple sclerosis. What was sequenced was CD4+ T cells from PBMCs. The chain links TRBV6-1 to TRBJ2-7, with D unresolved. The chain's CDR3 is CASSEAGEQYF. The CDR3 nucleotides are TGTGCCAGCAGTGAAGCGGGAGAGCAGTACTTC.